This T cell receptor beta chain comes out of a study of blood T cells in healthy people across ages. The sample holds a few counts of this clonotype. The germline CDR1 and CDR2 sequences are SGHKS and YYEKEE (reference sequence). V shed 1 base and J shed 3 bases, with 9 bases lying between them. This CDR3 region has 14 residues. A second PCR, run for roughly 7 to 11 cycles, used a sample-barcoded 5' primer plus a J-beta primer mix. TCRdb passed the 5' RACE reads through MiXCR, listing each CDR3 protein once. The table records roughly 1,000,000 distinct CDR3 sequences, approximately 25% of them present only once. The data were also submitted as part of a second study, on T cells of mothers and their children.

The chain combines TRBV5-5 with TRBJ2-3; D gene uncertain. The sequence derives from a girl aged 2 to 10 in good health. Sequencing input: blood. CDR3 region: CASSLKYSTDTQYF. The DNA for the CDR3 is TGTGCCAGCAGCTTGAAATATAGTACAGATACGCAGTATTTT.